The clone carrying this T cell receptor beta chain was detected only a few times. The data are from a study of blood T cell repertoires in COVID-19. In the original workflow: Nucleated cell number was recorded as an estimate derived from reference gene primer amplification. The protocol was immunoSEQ multiplex PCR, while the TCRdb copy is restricted to in-frame clones and leaves out a portion. D and trimming were read from the DNA, whereas the V and J calls and clone size are those reported in that table. The sample contains more than 90,000 clones, around 79% of which appear only once. This receptor was identified in an elderly woman with acute or convalescent COVID-19. Sample: peripheral blood.

CDR3 nucleotides: TGCAGCTGCAGCGGGAGGGGAGACAATGAGCAGTTCTTC. It specifies CSCSGRGDNEQFF. The chain recombines TRBV29-1 with TRBJ2-1, with 10 bases that match TRBD2. This CDR3 contains 13 residues. V gave up 8 bases and J gave up 5 bases; unmatched junction bases: 6. CDR1 is SQVTM, CDR2 ANQGSEA, per germline.